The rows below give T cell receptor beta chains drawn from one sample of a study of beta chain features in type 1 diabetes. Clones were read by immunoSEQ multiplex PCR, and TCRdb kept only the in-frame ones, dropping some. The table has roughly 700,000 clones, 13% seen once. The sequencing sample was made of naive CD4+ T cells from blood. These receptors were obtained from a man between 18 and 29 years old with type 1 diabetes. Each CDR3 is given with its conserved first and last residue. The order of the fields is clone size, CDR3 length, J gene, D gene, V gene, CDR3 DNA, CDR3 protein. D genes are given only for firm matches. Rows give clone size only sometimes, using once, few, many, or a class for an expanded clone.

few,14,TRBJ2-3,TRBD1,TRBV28,TGTGCCAGCAGTTCGACAGGGTCTACAGATACGCAGTATTTT,CASSSTGSTDTQYF
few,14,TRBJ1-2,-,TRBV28,TGTGCCAGCAGTTTCTGGAATTCTAACTATGGCTACACCTTC,CASSFWNSNYGYTF
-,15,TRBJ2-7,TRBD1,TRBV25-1,TGTGCCAGCAGTCGTGCCGGGACAGGAACCTACGAGCAGTACTTC,CASSRAGTGTYEQYF
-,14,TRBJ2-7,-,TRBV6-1,TGTGCCAGCAGTGCCTACATCACCGCCTACGAGCAGTACTTC,CASSAYITAYEQYF
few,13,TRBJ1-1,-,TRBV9,TGTGCCAGCAGCGCCCGGGGGAACACTGAAGCTTTCTTT,CASSARGNTEAFF
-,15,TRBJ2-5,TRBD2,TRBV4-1,TGCGCCAGCAGCCGTGGGACTAGCGGGGTAGAGACCCAGTACTTC,CASSRGTSGVETQYF
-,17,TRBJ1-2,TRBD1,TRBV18,TGTGCCAGCTCCCTCCCGGGACAGGGGGCGCTCGGAACAGGCTACACCTTC,CASSLPGQGALGTGYTF
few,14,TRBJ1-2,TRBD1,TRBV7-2,TGTGCCAGCAGCTCGCCCCAGGGGGCCTATGGCTACACCTTC,CASSSPQGAYGYTF
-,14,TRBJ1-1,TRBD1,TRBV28,TGTGCCAGCAGTCGGACAGGGGGTGACACTGAAGCTTTCTTT,CASSRTGGDTEAFF
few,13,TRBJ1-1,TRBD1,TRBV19,TGTGCCAGTAGATCGGGACAGCTGGCTGAAGCTTTCTTT,CASRSGQLAEAFF
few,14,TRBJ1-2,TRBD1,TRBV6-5,TGTGCCAGCAGTCGCCTGGGACAGACAAAGGGCTACACCTTC,CASSRLGQTKGYTF
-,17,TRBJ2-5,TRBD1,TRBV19,TGTGCCAGTAGACCTAGGTCCGGGACAGGGGGCGGAGAGACCCAGTACTTC,CASRPRSGTGGGETQYF
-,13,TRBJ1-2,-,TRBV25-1,TGTGCCAGCAGTGGCCGAGGGGACTATGGCTACACCTTC,CASSGRGDYGYTF
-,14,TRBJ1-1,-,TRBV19,TGTGCCAGTAGTATTGGACAGTTGAACACTGAAGCTTTCTTT,CASSIGQLNTEAFF
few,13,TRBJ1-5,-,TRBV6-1,TGTGCCAGCAGTCCTTATAGCAATCAGCCCCAGCATTTT,CASSPYSNQPQHF
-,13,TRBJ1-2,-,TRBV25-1,TGTGCCAGCGGGGAAGGGGTTTGGAATGGCTACACCTTC,CASGEGVWNGYTF
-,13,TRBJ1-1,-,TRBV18,TGTGCCAGCTCACTCGGACCTAACACTGAAGCTTTCTTT,CASSLGPNTEAFF
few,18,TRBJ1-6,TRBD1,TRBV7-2,TGTGCCAGCAGCTTGAAATGGGGACAGGCCGCCCGGGATTCACCCCTCCACTTT,CASSLKWGQAARDSPLHF
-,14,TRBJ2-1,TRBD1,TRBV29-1,TGCAGCGTTAACCGGGACAGGGGGGACAATGAGCAGTTCTTC,CSVNRDRGDNEQFF
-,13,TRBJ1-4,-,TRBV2,TGTGCCAGCAGCGTCGGGACTTGGGAAAAACTGTTTTTT,CASSVGTWEKLFF
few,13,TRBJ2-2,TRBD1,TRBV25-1,TGTGCCAGGGGACAGCTTGACACCGGGGAGCTGTTTTTT,CARGQLDTGELFF
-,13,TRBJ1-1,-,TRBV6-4,TGTGCCAGCAGTGACCGGGACGGCACTGAAGCTTTCTTT,CASSDRDGTEAFF
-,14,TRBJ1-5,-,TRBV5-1,TGCGCCAGCAGCTTGGGAGAGCTCAATCAGCCCCAGCATTTT,CASSLGELNQPQHF
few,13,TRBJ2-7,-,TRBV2,TGTGCCAGCAGTCTAGGACGGAACTACGAGCAGTACTTC,CASSLGRNYEQYF
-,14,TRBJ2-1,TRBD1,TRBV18,TGTGCCAGCTCACCGGGGACAGGGAGAGATGAGCAGTTCTTC,CASSPGTGRDEQFF
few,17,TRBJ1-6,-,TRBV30,TGTGCCTGGAGTGTCAGACTCGGCCTCTCCTATAATTCACCCCTCCACTTT,CAWSVRLGLSYNSPLHF
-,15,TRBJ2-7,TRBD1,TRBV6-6,TGTGCCAGCAGTTACGAGGGGACAGGGGGATACGAGCAGTACTTC,CASSYEGTGGYEQYF
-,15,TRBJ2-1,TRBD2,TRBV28,TGTGCCAGCACATTAGCGGGGGGGAGGATTAATGAGCAGTTCTTC,CASTLAGGRINEQFF
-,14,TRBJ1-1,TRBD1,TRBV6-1,TGTGCCAGCAGCGAGGGACAGGGTAGTACTGAAGCTTTCTTT,CASSEGQGSTEAFF
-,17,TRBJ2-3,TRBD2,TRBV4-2,TGTGCCAGCAGCTTAAATAGCGGGGGGGACTTCGCCGATACGCAGTATTTT,CASSLNSGGDFADTQYF
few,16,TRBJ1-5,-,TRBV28,TGTGCCAGCAGTTTGTCGATTCCGGCATCCAATCAGCCCCAGCATTTT,CASSLSIPASNQPQHF
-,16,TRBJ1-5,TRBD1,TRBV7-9,TGTGCCAGCAGCCCACAAGGGACAGTTGGAAATCAGCCCCAGCATTTT,CASSPQGTVGNQPQHF
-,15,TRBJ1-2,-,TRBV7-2,TGTGCCAGCAGCTTAGAAGGACGGACCTTTTATGGCTACACCTTC,CASSLEGRTFYGYTF
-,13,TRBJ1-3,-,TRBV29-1,TGCAGCGTTTCACATTCCTCTGGAAACACCATATATTTT,CSVSHSSGNTIYF
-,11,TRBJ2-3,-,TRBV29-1,TGCAGCGTTTCCGGCGGGGATACGCAGTATTTT,CSVSGGDTQYF
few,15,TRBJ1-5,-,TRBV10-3,TGTGCCATCAGTGAGTCAGGGGGTAGCAATCAGCCCCAGCATTTT,CAISESGGSNQPQHF
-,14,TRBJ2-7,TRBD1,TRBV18,TGTGCCAGCTCACCAAGGACAGGGACCTACGAGCAGTACTTC,CASSPRTGTYEQYF
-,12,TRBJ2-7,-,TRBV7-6,TGTGCCAGCAGCTTACAGGCCGGCGAGCAGTACTTC,CASSLQAGEQYF
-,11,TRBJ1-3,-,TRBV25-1,TGTGCCAGCAAGATAGGAAACACCATATATTTT,CASKIGNTIYF
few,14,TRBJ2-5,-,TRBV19,TGTGCCAGTAGCCTTACAGGGATCCAAGAGACCCAGTACTTC,CASSLTGIQETQYF
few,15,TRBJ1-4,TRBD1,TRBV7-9,TGTGCCAGCAGCAGCGGGACAGCCGCGAATGAAAAACTGTTTTTT,CASSSGTAANEKLFF
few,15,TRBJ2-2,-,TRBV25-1,TGTGCCAGCAGTGAACACCGGGACGGGACCGGGGAGCTGTTTTTT,CASSEHRDGTGELFF
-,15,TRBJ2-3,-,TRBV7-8,TGTGCCAGCACCAAGCTCAGGGTGGGTGCAGATACGCAGTATTTT,CASTKLRVGADTQYF
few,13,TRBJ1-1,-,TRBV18,TGTGCCAGCTCACCACCAGGGAACACTGAAGCTTTCTTT,CASSPPGNTEAFF
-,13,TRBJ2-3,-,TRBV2,TGTGCCAGCGCGACGGGCCTCGGCGATACGCAGTATTTT,CASATGLGDTQYF
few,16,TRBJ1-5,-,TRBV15,TGTGCCACCAGCAGAGGGTGGGGTGTGGGCAATCAGCCCCAGCATTTT,CATSRGWGVGNQPQHF